This TCR beta chain was captured by sequencing in a study of control samples from healthy donors and cancer patients. CDR3 length: 11 amino acids. Germline V lookup: CDR1 MNHEY, CDR2 SVGAGI. V gave up 7 bases and J gave up 1 base, with 4 bases separating them. Assay: immunoSEQ multiplex PCR; the TCRdb copy retains only in-frame clones and omits some. The profile shows roughly 450,000 clones, 75% to 95% of them singletons. This chain links TRBV6-5 with TRBJ1-1; D is ambiguous. The source is a man in his forties or fifties with head and neck cancer. The sequenced sample was PBMCs. CDR3 nucleotide sequence: TGTGCCAGCATCACGAACACTGAAGCTTTCTTT. Amino acid sequence: CASITNTEAFF.